This T cell receptor (beta chain) was sequenced during a study of blood T cell repertoires in COVID-19. At the level of the study: PBMCs, B-cell-depleted T cells, or T cells were the source of the cDNA or gDNA that made up the material.

The assay was immunoSEQ multiplex PCR, and TCRdb's table has in-frame clones only and misses some. The data contain 250,000 or so clones, about 80% of them singletons. The CDR3 is 15 amino acids. From germline, CDR1 is MNHEY and CDR2 SMNVEV (reference sequence). Trimming shortened V by 3 bases and J by 0 bases, and 9 bases separated the two germline ends. This TCR came from a woman aged 80 or older with acute or convalescent COVID-19. The genes are TRBV27 and TRBJ2-1; the D gene is possibly TRBD1 (6 bases). Sequencing used peripheral blood. The CDR3 loop reads CASSFVGGSYNEQFF. CDR3 bases: TGTGCCAGCAGTTTTGTAGGGGGCTCCTACAATGAGCAGTTCTTC.